The T cell receptor beta chain described here comes from a study of PD-1 blockade in classical Hodgkin lymphoma. Study summary: Nivolumab was administered to patients intravenously at 3 mg/kg every 2 weeks.

With no exception, relapse followed autologous stem cell transplantation in all patients, and brentuximab vedotin exposure varied. Complete response, partial response or progressive disease were the best responses. There are 19 residues in the CDR3. Germline V gene lookup returns CDR1 SEHNR and CDR2 FQNEAQ (reference sequence). The junction had 12 bases not matched to a gene; V was cut back by 5 bases and J by 1 base. Assay: immunoSEQ multiplex PCR; the TCRdb copy retains only in-frame clones and omits some. This table has about 97,000 clones, approximately 80% appearing once. The clonotype comes from a human donor with classical Hodgkin lymphoma. The material sequenced was peripheral blood mononuclear cells (PBMCs), taken at baseline. V is TRBV7-9 and J is TRBJ2-1; 12 bases are a match to TRBD1. For the CDR3, the DNA is TGTGCCAGCAGCCCCCGGGGACAGGGGGCGGCCAAATCCTACAATGAGCAGTTCTTC. Its translation is CASSPRGQGAAKSYNEQFF.